The 13 T cell receptor beta chains reported below all come from one sample, sequenced in a study of T cell responses to AZD1222 COVID-19 vaccine. The method was immunoSEQ multiplex PCR; TCRdb's version includes in-frame clones alone and lacks a portion of them. The table has approximately 100,000 clones, approximately 84% seen once. Specimen: peripheral blood, collected on day 0 of AZD1222 vaccination. Source of these receptors: an adult in good health.

The chain combines TRBV30 with TRBJ2-5, with 12 positions matching TRBD2. CDR1 is GTSNPN, CDR2 SVGIG, per germline (reference sequence). This CDR3 comprises 14 residues. V was clipped by 2 bases and J by 5 bases; unmatched bases: 3. CDR3 coding DNA: TGTGCCTGGAGTTTTACTAGCGGGAGGGAGACCCAGTACTTC. Residues: CAWSFTSGRETQYF.

The chain employs TRBV4-2 and TRBJ2-1; 10 nucleotides match TRBD2. V gave up 0 bases and J gave up 0 bases; unmatched junction bases: 5. The CDR3 runs 18 residues. Germline-derived CDR1 and CDR2 are LGHNA and YNFKEQ. CDR3 DNA: TGTGCCAGCAGCCAAGACCTTAGCGGGAGGAGCTCCTACAATGAGCAGTTCTTC. Encoded protein: CASSQDLSGRSSYNEQFF.

The chain is built from TRBV19 and TRBJ2-3, with D perhaps matching TRBD1 (5 bases). Germline loops: CDR1 LNHDA, CDR2 SQIVND (reference sequence). V was pared by 5 bases and J by 1 base, with 10 bases between. CDR3 length: 14 residues. CDR3 sequence reads: CASSSSQGTDTQYF. The CDR3 DNA sequence: TGTGCCAGTAGTTCGTCACAGGGCACAGATACGCAGTATTTT.

This chain links TRBV29-1 with TRBJ1-2, with TRBD1 as a possible D gene (5 bases). Trimming left V 7 bases short and J 8 bases short, with 17 bases between. Germline V gene sequence: CDR1 SQVTM, CDR2 ANQGSEA. The CDR3 runs 12 residues. This CDR3 is CSGRDQGGGYTF. In DNA, the CDR3 is TGCAGCGGGAGGGACCAGGGAGGGGGCTACACCTTC.

The chain is built from TRBV3-1 (or the pseudogene TRBV3-2) and TRBJ1-3; D remains unclear. The germline CDR1 and CDR2 sequences are LGHDT and YNNKEL (reference sequence). The CDR3 is made up of 13 amino acids. V gave up 1 base and J gave up 7 bases, with 8 bases separating them. The CDR3 coding sequence is TGTGCCAGCAGCCAAGTAGGGCGTAACACCATATATTTT. Translated, it gives CASSQVGRNTIYF.

The rearrangement joins TRBV5-1 to TRBJ1-6; TRBD1 matches 9 bases. CDR1 SGHRS and CDR2 YFSETQ come from the germline V gene. CDR3 size: 15 residues. After removal of 2 bases from V and 10 bases from J, the junction contained 7 bases not matched to a gene. The CDR3 here is CASSLSGQGRSPLHF. CDR3 DNA: TGCGCCAGCAGCTTATCGGGACAGGGACGGTCACCCCTCCACTTT.

V is TRBV11-2 and J is TRBJ2-2; D is perhaps TRBD1 (5 bases). Trimming took 1 base from V and 6 from J, leaving 12 bases between them. The CDR3 sequence is 15 residues long. The germline V gene has CDR1 SGHAT and CDR2 FQNNGV. The CDR3, as DNA: TGTGCCAGCAGCTTAGTAGGGGCGGTTTCCGGGGAGCTGTTTTTT. The encoded protein is CASSLVGAVSGELFF.

This chain's CDR3 is CASSQGQGINSPLHF. For the CDR3, the DNA is TGTGCCAGCAGCCAAGGACAGGGTATTAATTCACCCCTCCACTTT. The chain carries TRBV3-1 (or the pseudogene TRBV3-2) and TRBJ1-6; 7 positions agree with TRBD1. Trimming cost V 1 base and J 6 bases; bases outside gene matches: 3. CDR3 length: 15 amino acids. Germline lookup yields CDR1 LGHDT and CDR2 YNNKEL (reference sequence).

The chain links TRBV7-9 to TRBJ1-3; D remains unclear. Trimming took off 1 base at V and 4 bases at J, with 8 bases between the two ends. CDR1 and CDR2 (germline): SEHNR, FQNEAQ (reference sequence). The CDR3 contains 14 residues. The CDR3 DNA reads as TGTGCCAGCAGCTTAGGGCCTCGAGGAAACACCATATATTTT. Its translation is CASSLGPRGNTIYF.

This chain joins TRBV6-5 and TRBJ2-7; weak D call: TRBD1 (6 bases). The CDR3 sequence is 15 residues long. Per the germline V gene, CDR1 is MNHEY and CDR2 is SVGAGI. V dropped 2 bases and J dropped 2 bases, with 13 bases sitting between them. This CDR3 reads CASSYLRGNAYEQYF. DNA of the CDR3: TGTGCCAGCAGTTACCTCAGGGGTAACGCCTACGAGCAGTACTTC.

The gene calls are TRBV6-1 and TRBJ1-2; 9 bases map to TRBD1. The germline gives CDR1 MNHNS, CDR2 SASEGT. Unmatched junction bases numbered 5, after V lost 2 bases and J lost 4 bases. The CDR3 is 15 amino acids. The CDR3 spells CASSESQGAAYGYTF. Here the CDR3 DNA reads TGTGCCAGCAGTGAATCACAGGGGGCTGCCTATGGCTACACCTTC.

The chain links TRBV7-9 to TRBJ2-1; no firm D call. V was cut by 5 bases and J by 6 bases, with 11 bases left in between. The CDR3 totals 13 residues. Germline V CDR1 and CDR2: SEHNR, FQNEAQ (reference sequence). The CDR3 region has the DNA TGTGCCAGCAGCCACCCGCTAGTCAATGAGCAGTTCTTC. Its translation: CASSHPLVNEQFF.

CDR3 in amino acids: CASSLGLERDTQYF. Written as DNA, the CDR3 is TGTGCCAGCAGCCTTGGACTAGAGAGAGATACGCAGTATTTT. This chain links TRBV7-9 with TRBJ2-3, with 7 bases matching TRBD2. Germline lookup yields CDR1 SEHNR and CDR2 FQNEAQ (reference sequence). Trimming removed 5 bases from V and 5 bases from J; junction bases left unmatched: 7. The CDR3 covers 14 residues. Supplemented by reference TRBV7-9 and TRBJ2-3, the full variable domain reads DTGVSQNPRHKITKRGQNVTFRCDPISEHNRLYWYRQTLGQGPEFLTYFQNEAQLEKSRLLSDRFSAERPKGSFSTLEIQRTEQGDSAMYLCASSLGLERDTQYFGPGTRLTVL.